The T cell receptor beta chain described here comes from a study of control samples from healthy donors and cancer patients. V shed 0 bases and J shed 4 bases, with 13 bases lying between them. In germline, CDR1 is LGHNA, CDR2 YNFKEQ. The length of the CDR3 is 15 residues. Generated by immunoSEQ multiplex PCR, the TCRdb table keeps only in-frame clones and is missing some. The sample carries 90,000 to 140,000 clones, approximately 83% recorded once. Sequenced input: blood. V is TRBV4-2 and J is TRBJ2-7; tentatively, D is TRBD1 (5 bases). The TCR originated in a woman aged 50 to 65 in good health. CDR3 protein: CASSQEQGAQYEQYF. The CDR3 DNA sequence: TGTGCCAGCAGCCAAGAACAAGGGGCGCAGTACGAGCAGTACTTC.